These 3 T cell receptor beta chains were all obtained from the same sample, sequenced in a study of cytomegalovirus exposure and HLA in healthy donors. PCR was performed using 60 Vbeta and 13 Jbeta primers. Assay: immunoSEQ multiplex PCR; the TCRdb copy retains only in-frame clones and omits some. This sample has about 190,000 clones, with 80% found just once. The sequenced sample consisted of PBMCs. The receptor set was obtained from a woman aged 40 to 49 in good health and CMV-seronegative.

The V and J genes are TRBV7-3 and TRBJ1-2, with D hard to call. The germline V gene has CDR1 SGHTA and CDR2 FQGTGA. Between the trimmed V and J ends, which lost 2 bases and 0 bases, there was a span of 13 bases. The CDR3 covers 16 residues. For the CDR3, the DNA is TGTGCCAGCAGCTTAGTCCGGGGATCCACTAACTATGGCTACACCTTC. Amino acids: CASSLVRGSTNYGYTF. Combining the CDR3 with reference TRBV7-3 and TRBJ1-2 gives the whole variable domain GAGVSQTPSNKVTEKGKYVELRCDPISGHTALYWYRQSLGQGPEFLIYFQGTGAADDSGLPNDRFFAVRPEGSVSTLKIQRTERGDSAVYLCASSLVRGSTNYGYTFGSGTRLTVV.

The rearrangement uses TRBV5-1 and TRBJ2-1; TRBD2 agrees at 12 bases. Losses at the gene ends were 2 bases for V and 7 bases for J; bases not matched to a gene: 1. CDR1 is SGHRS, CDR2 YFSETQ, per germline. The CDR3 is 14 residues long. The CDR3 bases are TGCGCCAGCAGCTTACTAGCGGGAGGTAATGAGCAGTTCTTC. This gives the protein CASSLLAGGNEQFF. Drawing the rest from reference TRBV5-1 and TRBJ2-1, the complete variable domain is KAGVTQTPRYLIKTRGQQVTLSCSPISGHRSVSWYQQTPGQGLQFLFEYFSETQRNKGNFPGRFSGRQFSNSRSEMNVSTLELGDSALYLCASSLLAGGNEQFFGPGTRLTVL.

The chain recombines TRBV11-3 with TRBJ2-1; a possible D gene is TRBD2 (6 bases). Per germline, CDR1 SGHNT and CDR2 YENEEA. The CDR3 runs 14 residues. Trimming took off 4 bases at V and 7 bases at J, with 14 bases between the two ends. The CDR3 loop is CASSSLAGTNEQFF. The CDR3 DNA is TGTGCCAGCAGCTCTTTGGCGGGAACGAATGAGCAGTTCTTC. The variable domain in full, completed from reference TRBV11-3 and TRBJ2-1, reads EAGVVQSPRYKIIEKKQPVAFWCNPISGHNTLYWYLQNLGQGPELLIRYENEEAVDDSQLPKDRFSAERLKGVDSTLKIQPAELGDSAVYLCASSSLAGTNEQFFGPGTRLTVL.